The entry below gives a single TCR beta chain sequence along with its context. Its antigen target is currently unknown. No base-level quality is on record; no much larger clone is a single base apart. The data were taken from a study of blood T cell repertoires in COVID-19 (dated by TCRdb to 2020 to 2021). At the level of the whole study: Samples from collaborators originated in the United States, Italy and Spain and spanned both the acute and convalescent phases of COVID-19. HLA class I and class II types, where available, came from metadata supplied by the sample provider rather than from assay-based typing. A de-identified subject ID, COVID-19 status, age in years and sex were almost always included in the sample metadata. A freely available public database, intended as a resource for researchers studying the immune response to SARS-CoV-2, is where the repertoires were released. Samples were obtained from the ongoing ImmuneRACE study (first 160 participants) and from about 1,300 subjects provided by 6 global collaborators. The material from the prospective study consisted of cDNA or gDNA derived from T cells, B-cell-depleted T cells, or PBMCs. Subjects who had been exposed to COVID-19, were actively infected with it, or had recovered from it provided the deeply sampled blood TCRbeta repertoires that made up the dataset.

As encoded in the germline V gene, CDR1 is SGHRS while CDR2 is YFSETQ. Relative to germline, V is 0 bases shorter and J is 7 bases shorter, with 14 bases between their ends. The CDR3 contains 16 residues, cysteine and phenylalanine counted. Only the CDR3 DNA stays, 48 bases, in frame from base 1. The immunoSEQ Assay, a bias-controlled multiplex PCR, was used to amplify TCRbeta CDR3 regions from genomic DNA. The authors' analysis ran thus. The number of nucleated cells in each sample was estimated by amplification of reference gene primers within the assay. To quantify the absolute abundance of each unique TCRbeta CDR3 rearrangement, sequence reads were collapsed and filtered. For each sample, productive Simpson clonality was calculated by taking the square root of Simpson's diversity index across productive rearrangements. TCRdb obtained this table from immuneACCESS and retained in-frame rearrangements with V and J assigned. These tables miss some clones; where compared with another copy, unresolved V genes account for less than half of the shortfall, and the remainder is unexplained. That table furnishes V, J and clone size, whereas the DNA furnished D and trimming. This sample lists more than 20,000 clones; approximately 85% were detected once. About a quarter of the sample belongs to the ten largest clones.

Whole blood was collected in K2EDTA tubes by collaborating institutions according to the institutions' own protocols. For TCRbeta analysis, collaborators shipped samples as frozen whole blood, isolated PBMCs, or DNA extracted from either of those sample types. What the authors observed across the whole study: The quantity of clinical and demographic metadata differed by source and by participant and was supplied without curation.

The sample comprised peripheral blood. The V gene is TRBV5-1 and the J gene is TRBJ1-6; TRBD1 could be the D gene, as 5 bases match. The origin of this receptor is a human donor with active COVID-19. The donor label of this sample is uncertain. This receptor carries the CDR3 CASSLDPGLGNSPLHF. Here is the DNA: TGCGCCAGCAGCTTGGATCCGGGACTTGGGAATTCACCCCTCCACTTT.